This TCR beta chain originates from a study of shared clonotypes between healthy human individuals. The authors loaded roughly 200 ng DNA, approximately 30,000 T cell genomes, into sorted-subset replicate PCRs. Sequenced by immunoSEQ multiplex PCR; TCRdb stores in-frame clones only, minus some. Of 2,100,000 or so clones listed, more than 90% were seen once; the top ten hold roughly 0.13%. The CDR3 sequence is 15 residues long. V gave up 3 bases and J gave up 0 bases, with 9 bases separating them. CDR1 is MGHRA, CDR2 YSYEKL, per germline. The source of this sequence is a man aged 18 to 29 in good health. The V gene is TRBV4-1, the J gene TRBJ2-4; D not certain. Input material: naive CD4+ T cells sorted from blood. Subset indicated: CD45RA+ positively selected. The CDR3 here is CASSQIGLAKNIQYF. For the CDR3, the DNA is TGCGCCAGCAGCCAGATCGGGCTAGCCAAAAACATTCAGTACTTC.